The clone carrying this TCR beta chain was seen a few times. Its cognate antigen is unknown. TCRdb recomputed calls from the 5' RACE reads with MiXCR, one row per CDR3 protein. The data hold about 430,000 distinct CDR3 sequences, with under 20% observed a single time. The source of the sample is a study of T-cell memory formation after mild COVID-19. Study-level results: Those CD4+ clones that contracted were mainly in CM and EM (CD8+ ones in EMRA). Confirmation of SARS-CoV-2 specificity was lacking for second-wave clones peaking day 37. The pre-infection memory compartment contained some responding clones, suggesting cross-reactive memory joined.

V dropped 7 bases and J dropped 2 bases, with 12 bases sitting between them. This CDR3 has 13 amino acids. Germline lookup yields CDR1 SQVTM and CDR2 ANQGSEA. The chain employs TRBV29-1 and TRBJ1-5; D not certain. This receptor was taken from a young man who had mild COVID-19 (a few samples of this study predate the infection). Cell type and time point are not known. What was sequenced was PBMCs or a T cell subset sorted from them (not recorded which). The CDR3: CSALGGGNQPQHF. The CDR3 region has the DNA TGCAGCGCTTTAGGAGGCGGCAATCAGCCCCAGCATTTT.